This TCR beta chain was recovered during a study of blood T cell repertoires in COVID-19. V was clipped by 6 bases and J by 0 bases; unmatched bases: 10. Germline lookup yields CDR1 MGHRA and CDR2 YSYEKL. The CDR3 loop spans 16 amino acids. Clones were sequenced by immunoSEQ multiplex PCR, and TCRdb holds only the in-frame ones, with some missing. The sample carries about 99,000 clones, 84% recorded once. The V gene is TRBV4-1, the J gene TRBJ1-1, with 7 bases that match TRBD1. Material for sequencing was peripheral blood. This clonotype originated in a man aged 65 to 79 with active or convalescent COVID-19. CDR3 nucleotides: TGCGCCAGCAGGCCCGACAGGGTTCGAATGAACACTGAAGCTTTCTTT. It translates to CASRPDRVRMNTEAFF.